Below, one T cell receptor beta chain is given with its context. The CDR3 spans 14 residues. The ends lost 4 bases at V and 5 bases at J; junction bases unmatched: 8. In germline, CDR1 is SGHDT, CDR2 YYEEEE. Sequenced by immunoSEQ multiplex PCR; TCRdb stores in-frame clones only, minus some. The profile covers fewer than 70,000 clones, with 80% to 95% appearing a single time and more than 1.3% taken by the ten largest. The entry originates in a study of T cell changes during pregnancy in multiple sclerosis. This TCR came from a female donor with multiple sclerosis, enrolled in a pregnancy study. This sample comprised peripheral blood, obtained in the second trimester of pregnancy. The rearrangement joins TRBV5-6 to TRBJ2-7; 8 positions agree with TRBD1. CDR3 DNA sequence: TGTGCCAGCAGCCCCGACAGGGGTACCCACGAGCAGTACTTC. Amino acids: CASSPDRGTHEQYF.